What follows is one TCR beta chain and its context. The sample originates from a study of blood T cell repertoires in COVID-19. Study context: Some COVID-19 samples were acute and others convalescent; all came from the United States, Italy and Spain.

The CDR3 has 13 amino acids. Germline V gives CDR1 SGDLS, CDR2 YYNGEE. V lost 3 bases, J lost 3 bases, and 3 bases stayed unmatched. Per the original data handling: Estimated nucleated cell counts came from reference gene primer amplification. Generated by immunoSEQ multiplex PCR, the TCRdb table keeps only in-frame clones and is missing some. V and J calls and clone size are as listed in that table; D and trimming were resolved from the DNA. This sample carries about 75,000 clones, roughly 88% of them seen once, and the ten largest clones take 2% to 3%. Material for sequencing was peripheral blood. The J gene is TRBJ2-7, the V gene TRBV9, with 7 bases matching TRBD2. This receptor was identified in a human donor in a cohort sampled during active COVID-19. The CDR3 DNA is TGTGCCAGCAGCGGCGGGAGTGGCTACGAGCAGTACTTC. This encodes CASSGGSGYEQYF.